This entry concerns a single T cell receptor beta chain. Alongside a J-beta primer mix, a sample-barcoded 5' primer served in a second PCR lasting roughly 6 to 12 cycles. TCRdb reprocessed the 5' RACE reads via MiXCR and lists one record per CDR3 protein. The sample lists 1.5 million to 2 million distinct CDR3 sequences; around 48% were seen once. This entry belongs to a study of blood T cells in healthy people across ages. CDR1 is SGHTA and CDR2 is FQGNSA in the germline V gene. There are 16 residues in the CDR3. V lost 5 bases, J lost 1 base, and 16 bases lay in between. The source material was blood. The sequence was collected from a woman in her thirties or forties in good health. This chain links TRBV7-2 with TRBJ2-3; perhaps TRBD2 as D (6 bases). The CDR3 is CASSRLGGFGTDTQYF. The CDR3 DNA sequence: TGTGCCAGCAGCCGCCTCGGAGGGTTTGGCACAGATACGCAGTATTTT.